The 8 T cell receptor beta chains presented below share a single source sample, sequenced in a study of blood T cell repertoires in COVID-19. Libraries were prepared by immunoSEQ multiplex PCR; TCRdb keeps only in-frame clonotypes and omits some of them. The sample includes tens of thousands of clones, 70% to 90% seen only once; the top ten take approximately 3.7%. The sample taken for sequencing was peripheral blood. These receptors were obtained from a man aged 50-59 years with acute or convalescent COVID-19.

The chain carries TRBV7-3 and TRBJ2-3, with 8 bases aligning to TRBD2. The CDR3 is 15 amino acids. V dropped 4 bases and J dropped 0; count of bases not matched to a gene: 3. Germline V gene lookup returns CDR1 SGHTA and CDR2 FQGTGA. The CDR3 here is CASSSIAGSTDTQYF. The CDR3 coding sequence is TGTGCCAGCAGCTCTATAGCGGGGAGCACAGATACGCAGTATTTT.

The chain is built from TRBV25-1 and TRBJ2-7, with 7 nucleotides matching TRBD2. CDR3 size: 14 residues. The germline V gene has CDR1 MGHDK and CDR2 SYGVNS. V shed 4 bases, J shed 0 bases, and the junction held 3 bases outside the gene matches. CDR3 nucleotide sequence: TGTGCCAGCAGTGGTCTAGCGGACTCCTACGAGCAGTACTTC. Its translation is CASSGLADSYEQYF.

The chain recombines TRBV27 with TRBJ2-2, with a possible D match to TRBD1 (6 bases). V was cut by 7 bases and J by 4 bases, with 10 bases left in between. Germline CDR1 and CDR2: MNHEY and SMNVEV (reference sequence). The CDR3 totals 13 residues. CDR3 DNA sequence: TGTGCCAGCAAGAGGGACATCACCGGGGAGCTGTTTTTT. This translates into CASKRDITGELFF.

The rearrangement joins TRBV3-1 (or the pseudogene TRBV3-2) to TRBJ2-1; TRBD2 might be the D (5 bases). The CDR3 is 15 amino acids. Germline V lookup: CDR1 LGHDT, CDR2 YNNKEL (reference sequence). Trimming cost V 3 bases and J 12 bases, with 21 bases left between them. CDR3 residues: CASSQAGISSMRQFF. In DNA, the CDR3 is TGTGCCAGCAGCCAGGCCGGGATTTCCTCAATGAGGCAGTTCTTC.

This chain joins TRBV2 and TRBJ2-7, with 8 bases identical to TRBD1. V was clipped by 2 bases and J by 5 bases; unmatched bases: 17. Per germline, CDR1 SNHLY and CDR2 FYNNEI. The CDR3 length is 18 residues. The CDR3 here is CASSEPYPPGQVLDEQYF. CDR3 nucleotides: TGTGCCAGCAGTGAACCCTACCCACCGGGACAGGTGCTCGACGAGCAGTACTTC.

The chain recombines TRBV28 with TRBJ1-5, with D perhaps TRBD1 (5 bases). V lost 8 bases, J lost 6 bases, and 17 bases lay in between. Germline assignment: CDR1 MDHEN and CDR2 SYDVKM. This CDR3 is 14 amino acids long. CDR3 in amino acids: CASLRGGISQPQHF. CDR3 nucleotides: TGTGCCAGCTTGAGGGGAGGGATTAGTCAGCCCCAGCATTTT.

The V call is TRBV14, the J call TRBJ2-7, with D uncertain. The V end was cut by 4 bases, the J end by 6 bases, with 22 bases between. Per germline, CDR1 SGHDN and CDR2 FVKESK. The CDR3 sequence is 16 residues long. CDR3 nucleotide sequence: TGTGCCAGCAGCCCCCGGGTTGGGTACGACCTACGCGAGCAGTACTTC. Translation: CASSPRVGYDLREQYF.

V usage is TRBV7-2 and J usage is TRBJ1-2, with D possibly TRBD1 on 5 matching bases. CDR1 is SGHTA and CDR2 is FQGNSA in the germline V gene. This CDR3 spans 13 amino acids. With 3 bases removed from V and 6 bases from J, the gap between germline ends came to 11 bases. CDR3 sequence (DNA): TGTGCCAGCAGCTTGGGGCCCGCCGATGGCTACACCTTC. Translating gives CASSLGPADGYTF.